This TCR beta chain was recovered during a study of T cells in tumors after PD-1 blockade. Study background: No patient had prior checkpoint blockade, systemic immunosuppression, or radiotherapy within 4 weeks.

General observations from the study: Around two fifths of tumor TCR clonotypes were also found in blood.

The data were produced by immunoSEQ multiplex PCR, yet TCRdb's version contains in-frame clones alone and is incomplete. Found here are tens of thousands of clones, roughly two thirds of them singletons; the top ten hold approximately 40%. Worth noting for this clone: Antigen: not known.

The trim removed 6 bases at V and 5 bases at J, leaving 10 bases unmatched. Germline V gives CDR1 SGHTA, CDR2 FQGNSA. The length of the CDR3 is 15 residues. The genes are TRBV7-2 and TRBJ2-5, with 9 bases fitting TRBD1. This specimen consisted of PBMCs, obtained after anti-PD-1 treatment. The source of this sequence is a human donor with basal cell carcinoma. The CDR3 region has the DNA TGTGCCAGCAGACCGGGACAGGGTGATTGGGAGACCCAGTACTTC. It translates to CASRPGQGDWETQYF.